This T cell receptor beta chain was captured by sequencing in a study of OX40 agonist ivuxolimab in advanced cancers. The repertoire was sequenced with immunoSEQ multiplex PCR; TCRdb's copy has only in-frame clones and lacks some. Here the sample spans 65,000 to 85,000 clones, 87% being singletons. Per germline, CDR1 MDHEN and CDR2 SYDVKM. Trimming pared 1 base from V and 3 bases from J, leaving 15 bases between. CDR3 length: 16 amino acids. This chain links TRBV28 with TRBJ1-2; D unresolved. The source material was CD4+ or CD8+ T cells sorted from blood, sampled in a trial of the OX40 agonist ivuxolimab. The source of this sequence is an adult with an advanced solid tumor such as melanoma, head and neck, liver or kidney cancer. DNA of the CDR3: TGTGCCAGCAGTTTATTGTCGGGCCGCAGAGACTATGGCTACACCTTC. The encoded protein is CASSLLSGRRDYGYTF.